The 15 T cell receptor beta chains below all came from one sample that was sequenced in a study of blood T cell repertoires in COVID-19 (dated by TCRdb to 2018 to 2021). Preparation of the library involved the immunoSEQ multiplex PCR assay. Drawn from immuneACCESS, this table holds only the in-frame rearrangements with V and J called that TCRdb kept. Clones are partly lost; checked studies trace under half to an unresolved V gene and leave the rest unexplained. A total of under 150,000 clones appear in this sample, under 85% of them only once. 9.5% to 10% of the sample comes from the top ten. Material for sequencing was peripheral blood. The receptors derive from a man aged 35-49 years with active or convalescent COVID-19.

CDR3 bases: TGTGCCAGCAGCTCCAATAGGGACAGGGAGGGCGAGCAGTACTTC. Translation gives CASSSNRDREGEQYF. This chain links TRBV7-9 with TRBJ2-7, with 9 bases lining up with TRBD1. CDR3 size: 15 residues. Germline trimming cut 4 bases from V and 6 bases from J; bases unmatched to any gene: 10. CDR1 and CDR2 from the germline V gene are SEHNR and FQNEAQ (reference sequence).

The chain combines TRBV4-3 with TRBJ1-1; D possibly corresponds to TRBD1 (6 bases). In germline, CDR1 is LGHNA, CDR2 YSLEER. This CDR3 is 16 amino acids long. V was cut by 4 bases and J by 0 bases, with 15 bases left in between. CDR3 amino acids: CASSPQLTGLNTEAFF. In nucleotides, the CDR3 is TGCGCCAGCAGCCCTCAACTGACAGGCTTGAACACTGAAGCTTTCTTT.

The rearrangement joins TRBV12-5 to TRBJ2-7; D is unclear. Germline V gene data show CDR1 as LGHNT and CDR2 as FRNRAP. The CDR3 loop spans 12 amino acids. The V end was cut by 7 bases, the J end by 3 bases, with 10 bases between. CDR3 residues: CASALLNYEQYF. For the CDR3, the DNA is TGTGCTAGTGCCCTACTAAACTACGAGCAGTACTTC. Complete variable domain (other parts from reference TRBV12-5 and TRBJ2-7): DARVTQTPRHKVTEMGQEVTMRCQPILGHNTVFWYRQTMMQGLELLAYFRNRAPLDDSGMPKDRFSAEMPDATLATLKIQPSEPRDSAVYFCASALLNYEQYFGPGTRLTVT.

The chain couples TRBV18 to TRBJ2-2, with TRBD1 identical over 9 bases. With V trimmed by 4 bases and J by 5 bases, 5 bases remained unmatched. The CDR3 sequence is 15 residues long. Germline V gene data show CDR1 as KGHSH and CDR2 as LQKENI. For the CDR3, the DNA is TGTGCCAGCTCACGTGGGACAGGGAGGACCGGGGAGCTGTTTTTT. It codes for CASSRGTGRTGELFF.

The chain couples TRBV30 to TRBJ1-1, with 9 bases matching TRBD1. V was clipped by 0 bases and J by 4 bases; unmatched bases: 3. Germline CDR1 GTSNPN, CDR2 SVGIG (reference sequence). This CDR3 contains 14 residues. For the CDR3, the DNA is TGTGCCTGGAGTGTGGGGGGACAGGGCACTGAAGCTTTCTTT. This sequence encodes CAWSVGGQGTEAFF.

The chain carries TRBV7-8 and TRBJ2-7; D remains ambiguous. The CDR3 length is 14 residues. The germline CDR1 and CDR2 sequences are SGHVS and FQNEAQ. The V and J ends lost 1 base and 4 bases respectively, with 11 bases between them. In DNA form, the CDR3 reads TGTGCCAGCAGCTTAGAAGCAGGCACTTACGAGCAGTACTTC. It encodes CASSLEAGTYEQYF.

V usage is TRBV2 and J usage is TRBJ1-5; 9 bases line up with TRBD1. J gave up 4 bases and V 7 bases, and 8 bases lay outside the gene matches. This CDR3 is 15 amino acids long. From germline, CDR1 is SNHLY and CDR2 FYNNEI. CDR3 sequence reads: CASTSGQGWNQPQHF. The CDR3 nucleotides are TGTGCCAGCACCTCAGGACAGGGGTGGAATCAGCCCCAGCATTTT.

V usage is TRBV5-6 and J usage is TRBJ1-1, with 9 bases identical to TRBD1. CDR1 SGHDT and CDR2 YYEEEE come from the germline V gene. V gave up 4 bases and J gave up 4 bases; unmatched junction bases: 14. This CDR3 has 17 amino acids. DNA of the CDR3: TGTGCCAGCAGCCGGCGGACAGGGGATGGTCGTGTCACTGAAGCTTTCTTT. This gives the protein CASSRRTGDGRVTEAFF.

This chain connects TRBV5-1 to TRBJ1-2, with 9 bases lining up with TRBD1. The trim removed 0 bases at V and 6 bases at J, leaving 6 bases unmatched. This CDR3 comprises 15 residues. CDR1 is SGHRS, CDR2 YFSETQ, per germline. CDR3 nucleotide sequence: TGCGCCAGCAGCTTGGATCGGGGACAGGGTGATGGCTACACCTTC. The encoded protein is CASSLDRGQGDGYTF.

In its sample, this clone was seen many times. The chain joins TRBV14 to TRBJ2-5; D not resolved. The CDR3 totals 15 residues. Per the germline V gene, CDR1 is SGHDN and CDR2 is FVKESK. The V end lost 4 bases, the J end lost 2 bases, and 14 bases lay between the germline ends. CDR3 coding DNA: TGTGCCAGCAGCCCTCGCCTTGGCGGTCAAGAGACCCAGTACTTC. It specifies CASSPRLGGQETQYF.

The chain joins TRBV3-1 (or the pseudogene TRBV3-2) to TRBJ1-2, with 11 bases matching TRBD1. CDR1 and CDR2 from the germline V gene are LGHDT and YNNKEL (reference sequence). This CDR3 has 16 residues. V lost 1 base, J lost 5 bases, and 6 bases stayed unmatched. Written as DNA, the CDR3 is TGTGCCAGCAGCCAAGGGGGACAGGGGGAGTCTTATGGCTACACCTTC. Its protein product is CASSQGGQGESYGYTF.

This chain links TRBV9 with TRBJ2-3; 8 bases are a match to TRBD1. The junction had 12 bases not matched to a gene; V was cut back by 4 bases and J by 2 bases. The germline V gene has CDR1 SGDLS and CDR2 YYNGEE. This CDR3 comprises 17 residues. The CDR3 protein is CASSSGWGDRFTDTQYF. Here the CDR3 DNA reads TGTGCCAGCAGCTCCGGATGGGGGGACAGGTTCACAGATACGCAGTATTTT.

This clone was detected only once. This rearrangement joins TRBV6-2 or TRBV6-3 to TRBJ2-7; 12 bases are a match to TRBD2. Per the germline V gene, CDR1 is MNHEY and CDR2 is SVGEGT. The V and J ends lost 5 bases and 2 bases, in that order; junction bases with no gene match: 10. The CDR3 spans 17 residues. The CDR3 nucleotides are TGTGCCAGCAGTCCCGGTTCTAGCGGGGGGGCGGCCTACGAGCAGTACTTC. This encodes CASSPGSSGGAAYEQYF.

The V gene is TRBV6-6, the J gene TRBJ1-2; tentative D call: TRBD1 (5 bases). Trimming pared 6 bases from V and 1 base from J, leaving 9 bases between. This CDR3 is built from 13 residues. Germline V gives CDR1 MNHNY, CDR2 SVGAGI (reference sequence). For the CDR3, the DNA is TGTGCCAGCAGCGACAGCCTTAACTATGGCTACACCTTC. Translation: CASSDSLNYGYTF.

The V and J genes are TRBV6-5 and TRBJ1-1; 7 bases are shared with TRBD1. This CDR3 contains 15 residues. The junction had 9 bases not matched to a gene; V was cut back by 6 bases and J by 2 bases. The germline gives CDR1 MNHEY, CDR2 SVGAGI. The CDR3 loop is CASSRQGGTNTEAFF. As DNA, the CDR3 is TGTGCCAGCAGCCGACAAGGGGGCACAAACACTGAAGCTTTCTTT.